This TCR beta chain was found in a study of cytomegalovirus exposure and HLA in healthy donors. The V gene's germline CDR1 is SGHRS and CDR2 YFSETQ. Trimming at V came to 4 bases and at J to 6 bases, leaving 6 bases not matched to a gene. This CDR3 has 13 amino acids. A few counts support this clone. Its antigen is not known. The PCR employed 60 Vbeta primers together with 13 Jbeta primers. Authors' methods: As a later analysis found, there were 82 million or so unique TCR beta chains, of which roughly 11 million were shared. Produced via immunoSEQ multiplex PCR; TCRdb's table is partial and in-frame only. D and trimming come from the DNA, and the V and J calls and clone size come from that table. The profile covers around 240,000 clones, with more than 75% appearing a single time and 5% to 6.5% taken by the ten largest. Findings of the study overall: Only CMV serostatus was available as immune exposure information. The presence/absence work took it that sequencing depth was about the same across donors.

Donors were ostensibly healthy at sampling, although undocumented immune exposures were probable. This TCR was sampled from a woman in her thirties or forties in good health and CMV-seropositive. The sample was PBMCs. The chain recombines TRBV5-1 with TRBJ2-7; 8 bases agree with TRBD1. The CDR3 DNA sequence: TGCGCCAGCAGCGACACAGGGGGAGGCGAGCAGTACTTC. The encoded protein is CASSDTGGGEQYF.